The 16 T cell receptor beta chains listed next were all sequenced from one sample in a study of blood T cell repertoires in COVID-19. The method was immunoSEQ multiplex PCR; TCRdb's version includes in-frame clones alone and lacks a portion of them. The repertoire includes about 120,000 clones, approximately 85% of them detected once, and about 12% sits in the top ten. The sample consisted of peripheral blood. Every receptor here comes from a human donor in a cohort sampled during active COVID-19.

This chain connects TRBV9 to TRBJ2-1, with 13 nucleotides matching TRBD2. CDR3 length equals 16 residues. V lost 0 bases, J lost 9 bases, and 6 bases stayed unmatched. Per germline, CDR1 SGDLS and CDR2 YYNGEE. The CDR3 DNA sequence: TGTGCCAGCAGCGTAGCTCCGGGACTAGCGGGGAGTGAGCAGTTCTTC. Amino acids: CASSVAPGLAGSEQFF.

The chain joins TRBV3-1 (or the pseudogene TRBV3-2) to TRBJ2-7; TRBD2 matches at 9 bases. The CDR3 loop spans 15 amino acids. The ends lost 3 bases at V and 7 bases at J; junction bases unmatched: 10. The germline V gene encodes CDR1 LGHDT and CDR2 YNNKEL (reference sequence). The CDR3 bases are TGTGCCAGCAGCCAGGGTGGGACTAGCTTTCGAGAGCAGTACTTC. This translates into CASSQGGTSFREQYF.

A few counts support this clone. This chain joins TRBV21-1 and TRBJ2-3; the table names TRBD2, a call not compared with the DNA. TRBV21-1 is termed a pseudogene. The CDR3 length is 12 residues. The CDR3 here is CASSPSTDTQYF. The CDR3 DNA is TGTGCCAGCAGCCCTAGCACAGATACGCAGTATTTT.

The V gene is TRBV6-5, the J gene TRBJ2-7, with 8 bases aligning to TRBD1. V was pared by 5 bases and J by 6 bases, with 12 bases of the junction left unmatched. Germline assignment: CDR1 MNHEY and CDR2 SVGAGI. The CDR3 is made up of 15 amino acids. The CDR3 here is CASSPPRTGLPEQYF. CDR3 bases: TGTGCCAGCAGTCCCCCCCGGACAGGGCTCCCCGAGCAGTACTTC.

This chain connects TRBV5-4 to TRBJ2-5; 8 bases align to TRBD1. Germline V gene sequence: CDR1 SGHNT, CDR2 YYREEE (reference sequence). Losses at the gene ends were 4 bases for V and 5 bases for J; bases not matched to a gene: 4. This CDR3 is 13 amino acids long. In DNA, the CDR3 is TGTGCCAGCAGCGCCGACAGGGGCGAGACCCAGTACTTC. This translates into CASSADRGETQYF.

This clone was seen more than once but under ten times. This chain uses TRBV3-1 (or the pseudogene TRBV3-2) with TRBJ2-5; 7 bases fit TRBD1. The V segment lost 4 bases and the J segment 4 bases; nucleotides outside the gene matches: 9. This CDR3 has 15 amino acids. Per germline, CDR1 LGHDT and CDR2 YNNKEL (reference sequence). CDR3 sequence reads: CASSPRRGRRETQYF. CDR3 sequence (DNA): TGTGCCAGCAGCCCCCGAAGGGGGCGGAGAGAGACCCAGTACTTC.

This chain connects TRBV6-2 or TRBV6-3 to TRBJ1-1, with D perhaps TRBD1 (6 bases). V was shortened by 5 bases and J by 4 bases, with 17 bases between the two germline ends. Germline CDR1 reads MNHEY; CDR2 reads SVGEGT. CDR3 length: 15 residues. In DNA form, the CDR3 reads TGTGCCAGCAGTACCCTACAGGGACCTGGCACTGAAGCTTTCTTT. Translation gives CASSTLQGPGTEAFF.

The rearrangement uses TRBV28 and TRBJ1-5; D is ambiguous. V gave up 7 bases and J gave up 4 bases, with 17 bases separating them. This CDR3 contains 15 residues. Per germline, CDR1 MDHEN and CDR2 SYDVKM. Written as DNA, the CDR3 is TGTGCCAGCACCCTGGGGAGGGCCGGTAATCAGCCCCAGCATTTT. Encoded protein: CASTLGRAGNQPQHF.

The rearrangement joins TRBV1 to TRBJ2-1; the tabulated D call, TRBD2, remains unverified against the DNA. TRBV1 is annotated as a pseudogene. The CDR3 consists of 13 residues. The CDR3 region has the DNA TGCACCAGCAGCCACGCCCCGGAGGCTAATCGGTTCTTC. Translating it yields CTSSHAPEANRFF.

The chain carries TRBV10-1 and TRBJ1-1; 9 nucleotides align to TRBD1. Germline CDR1 reads WNHNN; CDR2 reads SYGVQD (reference sequence). Trimming at V came to 6 bases and at J to 4 bases, leaving 3 bases not matched to a gene. The CDR3 has 13 residues. DNA of the CDR3: TGCGCCAGCAGGGAGACAGGGGGCACTGAAGCTTTCTTT. Encoded protein: CASRETGGTEAFF.

V usage is TRBV6-5 and J usage is TRBJ2-7, with 14 positions matching TRBD2. CDR1 and CDR2 from the germline V gene are MNHEY and SVGAGI. V trimming: 6 bases; J trimming: 3 bases; junction bases outside the gene matches: 1. The CDR3 totals 14 residues. CDR3 coding DNA: TGTGCCAGCAGAGGGACTAGCGGGGGCTACGAGCAGTACTTC. It is translated as CASRGTSGGYEQYF.

The rearrangement links TRBV9 to TRBJ1-4; TRBD1 might be the D (5 bases). Germline V gives CDR1 SGDLS, CDR2 YYNGEE. This CDR3 region has 15 residues. The germline V and J ends were trimmed by 3 bases and 7 bases, with 16 bases remaining between them. Here the CDR3 reads CASSATGGIGEKLFF. The DNA of the CDR3 is TGTGCCAGCAGCGCCACGGGGGGGATCGGTGAAAAACTGTTTTTT. The full variable domain, completed using reference TRBV9 and TRBJ1-4, is DSGVTQTPKHLITATGQRVTLRCSPRSGDLSVYWYQQSLDQGLQFLIQYYNGEERAKGNILERFSAQQFPDLHSELNLSSLELGDSALYFCASSATGGIGEKLFFGSGTQLSVL.

The V and J genes are TRBV5-1 and TRBJ2-7, with D perhaps matching TRBD2 (5 bases). V lost 2 bases and J 6 bases, leaving 9 bases between the germline ends. The CDR3 length is 12 residues. The germline CDR1 and CDR2 sequences are SGHRS and YFSETQ. CDR3 in DNA: TGCGCCAGCAGCTTAGGCGGGTTCGAGCAGTACTTC. Translated, it gives CASSLGGFEQYF.

CDR3: CASRTVSSYNEQFF. CDR3 DNA sequence: TGTGCCAGCAGGACTGTCTCCTCCTACAATGAGCAGTTCTTC. The chain employs TRBV27 and TRBJ2-1; D not resolved. Deletions cut 6 bases from V and 0 bases from J, with 9 bases between. The germline V gene has CDR1 MNHEY and CDR2 SMNVEV (reference sequence). CDR3 length: 14 residues.

This clone was seen only a few times. The chain joins TRBV19 to TRBJ1-2, with 9 bases that match TRBD1. V shed 7 bases, J shed 3 bases, and the junction held 9 bases outside the gene matches. The CDR3 has 15 residues. The V gene's germline CDR1 is LNHDA and CDR2 SQIVND (reference sequence). CDR3 sequence: CASTPGTGRYYGYTF. The CDR3 DNA reads as TGTGCCAGTACCCCCGGGACAGGGAGATACTATGGCTACACCTTC.

The genes are TRBV6-1 and TRBJ2-1; 8 bases match TRBD2. J gave up 4 bases and V 2 bases, and 4 bases lay outside the gene matches. This CDR3 has 15 residues. Germline-derived CDR1 and CDR2 are MNHNS and SASEGT. CDR3 coding DNA: TGTGCCAGCAGTGAAATAGCGGGATTGTACAATGAGCAGTTCTTC. This translates into CASSEIAGLYNEQFF.